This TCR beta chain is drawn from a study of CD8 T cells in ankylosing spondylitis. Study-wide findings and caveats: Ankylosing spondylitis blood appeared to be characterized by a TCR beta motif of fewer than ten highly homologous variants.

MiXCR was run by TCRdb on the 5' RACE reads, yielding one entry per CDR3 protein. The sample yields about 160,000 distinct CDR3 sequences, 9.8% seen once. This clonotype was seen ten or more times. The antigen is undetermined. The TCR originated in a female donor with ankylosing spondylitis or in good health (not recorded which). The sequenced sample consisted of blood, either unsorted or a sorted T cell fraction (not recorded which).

CDR3 region: CASTLSSLPGNTIYF. The CDR3 nucleotides are TGTGCCAGCACCCTTTCTAGTCTGCCTGGAAACACCATATATTTT. V gene TRBV7-9 combines with J gene TRBJ1-3; D is ambiguous. V lost 7 bases and J lost 2, with 15 bases in between. The CDR3 runs 15 residues. The germline V gene has CDR1 SEHNR and CDR2 FQNEAQ (reference sequence).